This T cell receptor (beta chain) emerged from a study of blood T cells in healthy people across ages. Overall study findings and caveats: Since the PBMCs were unsorted, naive and antigen-experienced cells could not be conclusively compared.

Using a J-beta primer mix together with a sample-barcoded 5' primer, a second PCR was run for roughly 7 to 12 cycles. Via MiXCR, TCRdb re-called the 5' RACE reads, giving one row per CDR3 protein. Of fewer than 700,000 distinct CDR3 sequences listed, about 45% are singletons. Details on this clonotype: The antigen is not known.

CDR3 length: 15 residues. The V gene's germline CDR1 is MNHEY and CDR2 SVGEGT. Deletions cut 6 bases from V and 0 bases from J, with 9 bases between. Specimen: blood. This chain connects TRBV6-2 or TRBV6-3 to TRBJ2-6; D uncertain. This receptor was obtained from an older man in good health. This CDR3 reads CASSLENSGANVLTF. The CDR3, as DNA: TGTGCCAGCAGCCTAGAAAACTCTGGGGCCAACGTCCTGACTTTC.